This T cell receptor beta chain comes out of a study of T-cell memory formation after mild COVID-19 listed by TCRdb under 2021. Background on the whole study: TCR sequence clusters from the two donors were largely donor specific. T-cell clones expanding and contracting after mild COVID-19 in a couple of donors were tracked by longitudinal TCRalpha and TCRbeta repertoire sequencing. The cohort comprised two young, previously healthy adult volunteers, one female and one male.

The CDR3 starts with the cysteine, ends with the phenylalanine, and has 15 residues. The retained sequence is limited to the CDR3, 45 bases, with the frame set at the first base. Via the germline V gene (reference sequence), CDR1 is MNHNY and CDR2 SVGAGI. Trimming removed 4 bases from V and 5 bases from J; the gene matches leave 9 bases unexplained. Sequencer: Illumina NovaSeq 6000. TCRalpha and TCRbeta cDNA libraries were constructed by 5'RACE with constant-segment primers, with sample barcodes and unique molecular identifiers being introduced. Trizol reagent was used to extract RNA from every sample. Library amplification was performed in two PCR steps, and a second sample barcode and Illumina TruSeq adapters were introduced in the second step. Libraries were sequenced on an Illumina NovaSeq with 2 x 150 bp paired-end reads. The study's processing was this. With migec v1.2.7, reads were demultiplexed and then collapsed into UMI-guided consensus sequences. Using mixcr v2.1.11, UMI consensuses were aligned to TRA and TRB V and J templates and then assembled into clonotypes. Clonotypes were classified as expanded or contracted when called significant by both edgeR and NoisET, with noise models trained on biological replicates. For edgeR calls, a false discovery rate-adjusted p below 0.01 and a log2 fold-change threshold of 1 were applied. As an exploratory analysis of dynamics, max-normalized trajectories of the 1000 most abundant clonotypes were examined with PCA combined with hierarchical clustering. Each responding clone was given a CD4 or CD8 phenotype based on the CD4+ and CD8+ repertoires, which had been sequenced separately. TCRdb itself trimmed the public reads at Q25 with fastp, ran MiXCR and retained productive beta chains. Duplicate CDR3 protein sequences are folded into a single record with the most common DNA and genes. TCRdb, rather than the study authors, made the V and J calls. The sample includes 470,000 or so distinct CDR3 sequences, with around 27% observed a single time. Jointly, the top ten make up about 12% of the sample.

Results the study describes overall, beyond this receptor: Some responding clones were detected in pre-infection memory, which suggested that pre-existing cross-reactive memory T cells had joined the SARS-CoV-2 response. Whether the second-wave clones peaking on day 37 were SARS-CoV-2 specific was not confirmed. Contracting CD4+ clones were located mainly in the CM and EM memory subsets, whereas CD8+ clones were found to be enriched in EMRA. Clones that contracted from day 15 to 85 showed balanced CD4/CD8 phenotypes, whereas a second wave of clones that expanded from day 15 to 37 leaned towards CD4+. The study included only a couple of mild cases, and larger cohorts that include severe cases with pre-infection samples were judged to be necessary.

Remarks on this clonotype: Its antigen specificity is not known. No base quality information exists; no much larger clone differs at one position.

PBMCs were isolated by Ficoll-Paque density gradient centrifugation. This TCR was recovered from an adult woman who had mild COVID-19 (a few samples of this study predate the infection). The sample titles of this study are shuffled in the database, so cell type and time point are left out; the donor was told from shared clones. Rearrangement joined TRBV6-6 to TRBJ2-5; TRBD2 matches 8 bases in the middle. The sequenced sample was PBMCs or a T cell subset sorted from them (not recorded which). The bases read TGTGCCAGCAGTTCCCCGGGAGGGCCCGGGGAGACCCAGTACTTC. Its translation reads: CASSSPGGPGETQYF.